This section outlines one T cell receptor (beta chain) sequence together with its context. This clonotype occurred many times. It lacks a known antigen. The input lacks base qualities; no much larger clone sits a single base away. Sequencing instrument: Illumina HiSeq 2500. TCR beta libraries were prepared by quantitative 5'-RACE with molecular barcodes. In the source study's methods: A new computational method based on a probabilistic model of VDJ rearrangement was used to identify disease-linked TCR variants. Using fastp trimming at Q25 and MiXCR clonotype assembly, TCRdb reanalyzed the public sequencing data and kept in-frame beta chains. Every entry covers one CDR3 protein and lists the most common genes and DNA from its rows. The V and J calls, along with clone size, are taken from TCRdb and not from the paper's own processing. This sample comprises hundreds of thousands of distinct CDR3 sequences, over 9.5% of them detected only once. Less than 25% of the sample is in the top ten clones.

This specimen comes from a study of CD8 T cells in ankylosing spondylitis (dated by TCRdb to 2016 to 2017). General notes on the study: The study profiled T cell receptor beta repertoires in healthy donors and ankylosing spondylitis patients to find disease-linked TCR variants. Peripheral blood was sampled, and synovial fluid was also collected from ankylosing spondylitis patients. The whole study cohort included 108 healthy donors and about two dozen ankylosing spondylitis patients.

The CDR3, cysteine through phenylalanine, is 17 amino acids long. The retained sequence is limited to the CDR3, 51 bases, with the frame set at the first base. At the junction V is shortened by 2 bases and J by 3 bases, with 19 bases in between. CDR1 and CDR2 (SGHVS, FQNEAQ) derive from the germline V gene. General study outcomes and caveats: Blood from ankylosing spondylitis patients appeared to be characterized by a TCR beta motif composed of 7 to 9 highly homologous amino acid variants. The disease-linked clones showed a CD8+ phenotype and occurred at relatively low frequencies in peripheral blood. According to the report, matched synovial fluid samples from ankylosing spondylitis patients were significantly enriched for the disease-linked clones. Some motif variants were previously reported in synovial fluid and blood of reactive arthritis patients, suggesting common disease-initiation mechanisms.

Source material: blood, either unsorted or a sorted T cell fraction (not recorded which). Recombination connected TRBV7-8 to TRBJ1-1, with the D gene call left open. This TCR was sampled from a male donor with ankylosing spondylitis or in good health (not recorded which). The nucleotide sequence reads as follows: TGTGCCAGCAGCTTATTAATGGGCCAGCCCCCGGACACTGAAGCTTTCTTT. The translation is CASSLLMGQPPDTEAFF. When the CDR3 is completed using the reference TRBV7-8 and TRBJ1-1 genes on either side, the full variable domain is GAGVSQSPRYKVAKRGQDVALRCDPISGHVSLFWYQQALGQGPEFLTYFQNEAQLDKSGLPSDRFFAERPEGSVSTLKIQRTQQEDSAVYLCASSLLMGQPPDTEAFFGQGTRLTVV.